This T cell receptor (beta chain) is from a study of read filtering for tumor transcriptome and immune sequencing. Every patient had bone marrow sampled while the disease was active. Only a few counts were recorded for this clonotype. V shed 2 bases and J shed 3 bases, with 11 bases lying between them. Germline values: CDR1 KGHDR, CDR2 SFDVKD. The CDR3 extends over 15 amino acids. This library used roughly 370 ng RNA and molecular barcoded adaptors spanning alpha/delta and beta/gamma chains. MiXCR was run by TCRdb on the reads, yielding one entry per CDR3 protein. The sample lists some 140,000 distinct CDR3 sequences; roughly 13% were seen once.

The clonotype originates from a donor at least 40 years old with multiple myeloma. Sequenced material: a population of CD138-negative cells sorted from bone marrow. The chain combines TRBV24-1 with TRBJ2-3; TRBD1 or TRBD2 may be the D gene (7 bases each). CDR3 nucleotide sequence: TGTGCCACCAGTGATTCGCAGGGGGGGACAGATACGCAGTATTTT. This sequence encodes CATSDSQGGTDTQYF.